Listed below are T cell receptor beta chains from one sample, sequenced in a study of Graves' ophthalmopathy and Graves' hyperthyroidism. TCRdb recomputed calls from the multiplex PCR reads with MiXCR, one row per CDR3 protein. The repertoire holds about 640,000 distinct CDR3 sequences, with about 41% as singletons. Sequenced material: peripheral blood. The receptors were sampled from an adult man with Graves' ophthalmopathy. Both conserved end residues are part of each CDR3. The order of the fields is clone size, J gene, D gene, V gene, CDR3 protein, CDR3 DNA. D genes are given only for firm matches. Some rows have no size entry. The others give once, few or many, or a class for an expanded clone.

. TRBJ1-2 . TRBV5-4 CASSQEGSTPYGYTF TGTGCCAGCAGCCAAGAAGGTTCGACTCCGTATGGCTACACCTTC
many TRBJ2-5 . TRBV12-3/TRBV12-4 CASSATDRTGETQYF TGTGCCAGCAGCGCCACGGACAGAACGGGGGAGACCCAGTACTTC
. TRBJ1-3 . TRBV25-1 CASSAGGPGYGYTIYF TGTGCCAGCAGTGCTGGCGGTCCTGGGTATGGCTACACCATATATTTT
many TRBJ1-1 . TRBV5-1 CASSPYREAGAFF TGCGCCAGCAGCCCGTACAGGGAGGCAGGAGCTTTCTTT
many TRBJ2-5 TRBD2 TRBV7-9 CASSLGSSGIQETQYF TGTGCCAGCAGCTTAGGCTCTAGCGGGATCCAAGAGACCCAGTACTTC
. TRBJ2-2 . TRBV4-1 CASSQEDIRGELFF TGCGCCAGCAGCCAAGAAGACATTCGCGGGGAGCTGTTTTTT
. TRBJ2-7 . TRBV4-3 CASSQEDSSTYEQYF TGCGCCAGCAGCCAAGAAGACAGTAGTACCTACGAGCAGTACTTC
few TRBJ2-7 . TRBV5-1 CASSSGRTATAAIEQYF TGCGCCAGCAGCTCCGGAAGGACGGCCACGGCGGCAATCGAGCAGTACTTC
many TRBJ1-5 . TRBV2 CASRKTGNQPQHF TGTGCCAGCAGGAAGACAGGCAATCAGCCCCAGCATTTT
many TRBJ2-7 TRBD2 TRBV2 CASSTAGGSYEQYF TGTGCCAGCAGCACAGCGGGGGGCTCCTACGAGCAGTACTTC
. TRBJ2-5 . TRBV11-2 CASSQDYRQGGQETQYF TGCGCCAGCAGCCAAGATTACCGGCAGGGGGGTCAAGAGACCCAGTACTTC
many TRBJ2-5 TRBD2 TRBV25-1 CASGSGRVAQETQYF TGTGCCAGCGGGAGCGGGAGGGTAGCCCAAGAGACCCAGTACTTC
many TRBJ1-6 . TRBV7-8 CASSSQRVRGNNSPLHF TGTGCCAGCAGCTCCCAACGCGTACGGGGGAATAATTCACCCCTCCACTTT
many TRBJ2-6 TRBD1 TRBV19 CASSIGTGRANVLTF TGTGCCAGTAGTATCGGGACAGGGAGGGCCAACGTCCTGACTTTC
. TRBJ1-5 . TRBV10-3 CAISDGGGSNQPQHF TGTGCCATCAGTGATGGGGGTGGTAGCAATCAGCCCCAGCATTTT
. TRBJ2-3 TRBD2 TRBV11-2 CASSLDQGLAYTDTQYF TGTGCCAGCAGCTTAGATCAGGGACTAGCGTACACAGATACGCAGTATTTT
. TRBJ1-1 TRBD1 TRBV5-1 CASSGDRAAEAFF TGCGCCAGCAGCGGGGACAGGGCCGCTGAAGCTTTCTTT
. TRBJ1-2 TRBD1 TRBV9 CASKSGTGGLRGYTF TGTGCCAGCAAGTCTGGGACAGGGGGCCTTAGGGGCTACACCTTC
. TRBJ2-2 . TRBV19 CASKKPGRDTGELFF TGTGCCAGTAAGAAACCCGGCAGGGACACCGGGGAGCTGTTTTTT
once TRBJ1-1 . TRBV6-4 CADSDTEAFF TGTGCCGACAGTGACACTGAAGCTTTCTTT
. TRBJ2-7 TRBD2 TRBV4-1 CASSQDIAGDSYEQYF TGCGCCAGCAGCCAAGATATAGCGGGGGATTCCTACGAGCAGTACTTC
many TRBJ1-6 . TRBV20-1 CSAKPGLINSPLHF TGCAGTGCTAAACCGGGACTGATAAATTCACCCCTCCACTTT
many TRBJ2-7 . TRBV10-3 CATQGGPEQYF TGTGCCACCCAAGGAGGGCCCGAGCAGTACTTC
many TRBJ2-5 . TRBV7-9 CASSFDQDPARGTQYF TGTGCCAGCAGTTTTGACCAGGACCCAGCTAGGGGGACCCAGTACTTC
. TRBJ2-3 TRBD2 TRBV11-1 CASSFRLAGRDTQYF TGTGCCAGCAGCTTTCGACTAGCGGGGCGAGATACGCAGTATTTT
many TRBJ1-3 TRBD1 TRBV7-2 CASSLALRGTGWANTIYF TGTGCCAGCAGCTTAGCGCTTCGTGGGACAGGGTGGGCAAACACCATATATTTT
many TRBJ2-6 TRBD2 TRBV14 CASHRGVSGANVLTF TGTGCCTCCCACCGGGGGGTCTCTGGGGCCAACGTCCTGACTTTC
many TRBJ2-7 TRBD2 TRBV19 CASSKGTSVYEQYF TGTGCCAGTAGTAAAGGGACTAGCGTCTACGAGCAGTACTTC
. TRBJ1-1 . TRBV7-3 CASSKTTENTEAFF TGTGCCAGCAGCAAAACGACGGAGAACACTGAAGCTTTCTTT
many TRBJ1-2 TRBD1 TRBV7-9 CASSQRTGGYGYTF TGTGCCAGCAGCCAGCGGACAGGGGGCTATGGCTACACCTTC
. TRBJ1-2 . TRBV10-3 CAIRTNYGYTF TGTGCCATCAGGACGAACTATGGCTACACCTTC
. TRBJ1-6 . TRBV9 CASSVGLGKSYNSPLHF TGTGCCAGCAGCGTAGGGTTGGGGAAATCCTATAATTCACCCCTCCACTTT
. TRBJ2-5 TRBD2 TRBV30 CAWSPGLAAETQYF TGTGCCTGGAGTCCAGGACTAGCGGCGGAGACCCAGTACTTC